The rows below give T cell receptor beta chains drawn from one sample of a study of blood T cells in healthy people across ages. TCRdb reprocessed the 5' RACE reads via MiXCR and lists one record per CDR3 protein. The table lists more than 800,000 distinct CDR3 sequences, 25% to 35% of them singletons. Sequenced material: blood. All receptors come from an elderly woman in good health. Both conserved end residues are part of each CDR3. The order of the fields is D gene, clone size, J gene, V gene, CDR3 protein, CDR3 DNA. D genes are given only for firm matches. Clone size is given for some rows only: seen once, a few or many times, or a class if the clone is expanded.

d_gene: -
abundance: few
j_gene: TRBJ1-1
v_gene: TRBV25-1
CDR3aa: CASRELQRAFF
CDR3nt: TGTGCCAGCAGGGAACTTCAGAGGGCTTTCTTT

d_gene: -
abundance: -
j_gene: TRBJ1-6
v_gene: TRBV2
CDR3aa: CASMAGGSPLHF
CDR3nt: TGTGCCAGCATGGCAGGAGGTTCACCCCTCCACTTT

d_gene: -
abundance: many
j_gene: TRBJ1-5
v_gene: TRBV12-3/TRBV12-4
CDR3aa: CASTPSGSNQPQHF
CDR3nt: TGTGCCAGCACCCCGTCGGGTAGCAATCAGCCCCAGCATTTT

d_gene: TRBD1
abundance: few
j_gene: TRBJ2-2
v_gene: TRBV2
CDR3aa: CASSGDRISGELFF
CDR3nt: TGTGCCAGCAGCGGGGACAGGATCAGCGGGGAGCTGTTTTTT

d_gene: TRBD1
abundance: -
j_gene: TRBJ2-5
v_gene: TRBV7-9
CDR3aa: CASSPFRGQGKETQYF
CDR3nt: TGTGCCAGCAGCCCCTTTAGGGGACAGGGAAAAGAGACCCAGTACTTC

d_gene: TRBD2
abundance: many
j_gene: TRBJ2-5
v_gene: TRBV7-2
CDR3aa: CASSKLAGGPGETQYF
CDR3nt: TGTGCCAGCAGCAAACTAGCGGGGGGGCCGGGGGAGACCCAGTACTTC

d_gene: TRBD1
abundance: -
j_gene: TRBJ2-5
v_gene: TRBV5-1
CDR3aa: CASNLWTGQGETQYF
CDR3nt: TGCGCCAGCAACCTTTGGACAGGGCAAGGAGAGACCCAGTACTTC

d_gene: -
abundance: -
j_gene: TRBJ2-1
v_gene: TRBV28
CDR3aa: CATPSVPRSYNEQFF
CDR3nt: TGTGCCACCCCGTCAGTGCCCCGCTCCTACAATGAGCAGTTCTTC

d_gene: -
abundance: -
j_gene: TRBJ1-4
v_gene: TRBV18
CDR3aa: CASSFVEREKRFF
CDR3nt: TGTGCCAGCTCATTCGTCGAACGGGAAAAACGGTTTTTT

d_gene: TRBD1
abundance: -
j_gene: TRBJ1-5
v_gene: TRBV6-2/TRBV6-3
CDR3aa: CASSYSRGHQPQHF
CDR3nt: TGTGCCAGCAGTTACTCGAGGGGGCATCAGCCCCAGCATTTT

d_gene: TRBD1
abundance: few
j_gene: TRBJ1-6
v_gene: TRBV14
CDR3aa: CASSHRGAGGYSPLHF
CDR3nt: TGTGCCAGCAGCCACAGAGGGGCAGGGGGCTATTCACCCCTCCACTTT